The next 31 T cell receptor beta chains were all read from a single sample in a study of blood T cell repertoires in COVID-19. Method: immunoSEQ multiplex PCR; TCRdb's copy keeps in-frame clones and lacks some. Of approximately 290,000 clones in the sample, 70% to 90% were seen once. The specimen sequenced was PBMCs or T cells enriched from blood (not recorded which). The receptors originated from a young woman who had recovered from COVID-19.

The V gene is TRBV5-5, the J gene TRBJ2-7, with 11 nucleotides matching TRBD2. The CDR3 is 15 residues long. Trimming at V came to 5 bases and at J to 0 bases, leaving 4 bases not matched to a gene. Per the germline V gene, CDR1 is SGHKS and CDR2 is YYEKEE (reference sequence). The CDR3 reads CASRIGTSGSYEQYF. The CDR3 DNA reads as TGTGCCAGCAGGATCGGGACTAGCGGCTCCTACGAGCAGTACTTC.

The chain joins TRBV28 to TRBJ2-7, with 10 nucleotides matching TRBD1. CDR3 size: 15 residues. Germline V lookup: CDR1 MDHEN, CDR2 SYDVKM. The trim removed 6 bases at V and 3 bases at J, leaving 8 bases unmatched. The CDR3 region is CASRSDRGHYYEQYF. The CDR3 region has the DNA TGTGCCAGCAGATCAGACAGGGGGCATTACTACGAGCAGTACTTC.

V and J are TRBV3-1 (or the pseudogene TRBV3-2) and TRBJ2-7; no firm D call. V lost 0 bases, J lost 5 bases, and 8 bases lay in between. Germline CDR1 LGHDT, CDR2 YNNKEL (reference sequence). This CDR3 has 13 residues. The CDR3 loop reads CASSQDYSHEQYF. CDR3 nucleotides: TGTGCCAGCAGCCAAGATTACAGTCACGAGCAGTACTTC.

V usage is TRBV7-2 and J usage is TRBJ1-5; the match to TRBD1 covers 7 bases. CDR1 SGHTA and CDR2 FQGNSA come from the germline V gene. The CDR3 spans 16 residues. The V segment lost 0 bases and the J segment 3 bases; nucleotides outside the gene matches: 5. CDR3 nucleotides: TGTGCCAGCAGCTTAGCCGGGACAGTGCACAATCAGCCCCAGCATTTT. Its protein product is CASSLAGTVHNQPQHF.

The gene calls are TRBV28 and TRBJ2-1; 9 bases are a match to TRBD2. CDR1 is MDHEN, CDR2 SYDVKM, per germline. The junction had 15 bases not matched to a gene; V was cut back by 7 bases and J by 8 bases. The CDR3 sequence is 16 residues long. This CDR3 is CASNLAGGPLGHEQFF. CDR3 in DNA: TGTGCCAGCAATCTGGCGGGAGGGCCCCTTGGTCATGAGCAGTTCTTC. The complete variable domain, with remaining parts taken from reference TRBV28 and TRBJ2-1, reads DVKVTQSSRYLVKRTGEKVFLECVQDMDHENMFWYRQDPGLGLRLIYFSYDVKMKEKGDIPEGYSVSREKKERFSLILESASTNQTSMYLCASNLAGGPLGHEQFFGPGTRLTVL.

The chain is built from TRBV5-6 and TRBJ1-5; 8 bases line up with TRBD1. The CDR3 extends over 16 amino acids. CDR1 is SGHDT, CDR2 YYEEEE, per germline. With V trimmed by 4 bases and J by 3 bases, 9 bases remained unmatched. CDR3 sequence reads: CASSGRGQGTNQPQHF. The CDR3 nucleotides are TGTGCCAGCAGCGGCCGTGGACAGGGTACCAATCAGCCCCAGCATTTT.

CDR3 DNA: TGTGCCAGCTCCCCAGCCACGACGACAGTGACTAACTATGGCTACACCTTC. Its protein product is CASSPATTTVTNYGYTF. The V call is TRBV18, the J call TRBJ1-2, with D possibly matching TRBD1 (5 bases). Trimming took off 6 bases at V and 0 bases at J, with 20 bases between the two ends. Germline V gene data show CDR1 as KGHSH and CDR2 as LQKENI. The CDR3 loop spans 17 amino acids.

The chain recombines TRBV5-8 with TRBJ1-3; TRBD1 matches 8 bases. V lost 10 bases, J lost 8 bases, and 11 bases stayed unmatched. CDR1 is SGHTS and CDR2 is YDEGEE in the germline V gene. CDR3 size: 13 residues. CDR3 DNA sequence: TGTGCCTATCGGTGGACAGGGTCGGACACCATATATTTT. This translates into CAYRWTGSDTIYF. Looking up the rest from reference TRBV5-8 and TRBJ1-3 gives the full variable domain: EAGVTQSPTHLIKTRGQQATLRCSPISGHTSVYWYQQALGLGLQFLLWYDEGEERNRGNFPPRFSGRQFPNYSSELNVNALELEDSALYLCAYRWTGSDTIYFGEGSWLTVV.

The V and J genes are TRBV29-1 and TRBJ2-3; 9 nucleotides align to TRBD2. With V trimmed by 6 bases and J by 2 bases, 6 bases remained unmatched. CDR1 and CDR2 from the germline V gene are SQVTM and ANQGSEA. This CDR3 is 14 amino acids long. CDR3 sequence reads: CSVDSGSNTDTQYF. The CDR3 DNA sequence: TGCAGCGTGGATAGCGGGAGTAACACAGATACGCAGTATTTT.

The chain links TRBV6-5 to TRBJ1-5; the D gene is possibly TRBD1 (5 bases). This CDR3 comprises 14 residues. The germline V gene encodes CDR1 MNHEY and CDR2 SVGAGI. Deletions cut 6 bases from V and 0 bases from J, with 9 bases between. The CDR3 sequence is CASSGGYSNQPQHF. The CDR3 DNA follows: TGTGCCAGCAGCGGGGGGTATAGCAATCAGCCCCAGCATTTT.

The sample holds one count of this clone. V and J are TRBV5-1 and TRBJ2-5; 10 bases are a match to TRBD1. This CDR3 is built from 18 residues. From germline, CDR1 is SGHRS and CDR2 YFSETQ. V was clipped by 3 bases and J by 5 bases; unmatched bases: 16. Here the CDR3 DNA reads TGCGCCAGCAGCTCCGATCCAAGACAGGGGGCGGGAATTGAGACCCAGTACTTC. This gives the protein CASSSDPRQGAGIETQYF.

The gene calls are TRBV30 and TRBJ1-2; D not certain. Deletions cut 1 base from V and 5 bases from J, with 8 bases between. Germline values: CDR1 GTSNPN, CDR2 SVGIG (reference sequence). This CDR3 spans 12 amino acids. In DNA form, the CDR3 reads TGTGCCTGGAGTGCCCGACTATATGGCTACACCTTC. It translates to CAWSARLYGYTF.

V is TRBV4-1 and J is TRBJ1-4; a possible D gene is TRBD1 (6 bases). V dropped 0 bases and J dropped 0 bases, with 11 bases sitting between them. The CDR3 extends over 17 amino acids. Germline V CDR1 and CDR2: MGHRA, YSYEKL. In nucleotides, the CDR3 is TGCGCCAGCAGCCAAGAAGGAGGGGGGGCAACTAATGAAAAACTGTTTTTT. Translating it yields CASSQEGGGATNEKLFF.

The genes are TRBV29-1 and TRBJ2-7, with 7 bases that match TRBD1. Germline CDR1 SQVTM, CDR2 ANQGSEA. V dropped 0 bases and J dropped 0; count of bases not matched to a gene: 5. This CDR3 is 15 amino acids long. CDR3 bases: TGCAGCGTTGAAGAAACAGGGGATGCCTCCTACGAGCAGTACTTC. Translating gives CSVEETGDASYEQYF.

The rearrangement links TRBV7-8 to TRBJ1-5; TRBD1 is a possible D gene (5 bases). Germline V CDR1 and CDR2: SGHVS, FQNEAQ. The CDR3 extends over 14 amino acids. Trimming stripped 1 base from V and 7 bases from J, with 11 bases between. CDR3 amino acids: CASSLDIRGQPQHF. CDR3 nucleotides: TGTGCCAGCAGCTTAGATATTAGGGGCCAGCCCCAGCATTTT.

The V call is TRBV3-1 (or the pseudogene TRBV3-2), the J call TRBJ2-7, with TRBD1 matching 8 bases. V was clipped by 7 bases and J by 6 bases; unmatched bases: 8. The germline gives CDR1 LGHDT, CDR2 YNNKEL (reference sequence). This CDR3 is built from 13 residues. This chain's CDR3 is CASNDRGAGEQYF. The CDR3 DNA sequence: TGTGCCAGCAATGACAGGGGAGCTGGCGAGCAGTACTTC.

This chain connects TRBV27 to TRBJ2-7; 12 bases map to TRBD1. Per the germline V gene, CDR1 is MNHEY and CDR2 is SMNVEV (reference sequence). Trimming at V came to 6 bases and at J to 4 bases, leaving 22 bases not matched to a gene. The CDR3 sequence is 20 residues long. CDR3 sequence (DNA): TGTGCCAGCAGGTCCCCACTGCCGGGACAGGGGGCTAGGGTGGGGTACGAGCAGTACTTC. Translating gives CASRSPLPGQGARVGYEQYF.

V usage is TRBV5-1 and J usage is TRBJ1-2, with 8 bases identical to TRBD1. This CDR3 has 16 residues. Germline CDR1 SGHRS, CDR2 YFSETQ. V lost 0 bases to trimming and J lost 7 bases; unmatched junction nucleotides: 11. The chain's CDR3 is CASSLAQVRGPGGYTF. CDR3 sequence (DNA): TGCGCCAGCAGCTTGGCCCAAGTCAGGGGGCCGGGTGGCTACACCTTC.

The V gene is TRBV7-9, the J gene TRBJ1-1, with a possible D match to TRBD1 (6 bases). V lost 3 bases, J lost 6 bases, and 17 bases lay in between. The CDR3 has 15 residues. The germline CDR1 and CDR2 sequences are SEHNR and FQNEAQ (reference sequence). The chain's CDR3 is CASSFTQQTGPEAFF. DNA of the CDR3: TGTGCCAGCAGCTTCACCCAACAGACAGGTCCTGAAGCTTTCTTT.

This chain uses TRBV6-5 with TRBJ2-7; no reliable D call. The CDR3 contains 14 residues. Trimming took 5 bases from V and 2 from J, leaving 13 bases between them. Germline lookup yields CDR1 MNHEY and CDR2 SVGAGI. In nucleotides, the CDR3 is TGTGCCAGCAGTCCTACCGAGAACCCCTACGAGCAGTACTTC. This codes for CASSPTENPYEQYF.

CDR3 in DNA: TGTGCCAGCAGTCATAGGCCGGCGGGGGGAAGCACAGATACGCAGTATTTT. Its protein is CASSHRPAGGSTDTQYF. The gene calls are TRBV5-4 and TRBJ2-3, with 8 bases aligning to TRBD2. The CDR3 totals 17 residues. V lost 5 bases, J lost 0 bases, and 11 bases stayed unmatched. Germline loops: CDR1 SGHNT, CDR2 YYREEE (reference sequence).

There are a few counts of this clone. CDR3 sequence reads: CSASGLAGVDNEQFF. The CDR3 nucleotides read TGCAGTGCTAGTGGTCTAGCGGGGGTTGACAATGAGCAGTTCTTC. The V call is TRBV20-1, the J call TRBJ2-1; 10 bases are a match to TRBD2. Germline V gene lookup returns CDR1 DFQATT and CDR2 SNEGSKA (reference sequence). This CDR3 is built from 15 residues. V was pared by 3 bases and J by 5 bases, with 7 bases of the junction left unmatched.

This chain joins TRBV11-3 and TRBJ2-3, with D uncertain. This CDR3 has 16 amino acids. The germline gives CDR1 SGHNT, CDR2 YENEEA. V was trimmed by 4 bases and J by 2 bases, leaving 16 bases between them. Written as DNA, the CDR3 is TGTGCCAGCAGCTACCTCGGAATCGGGTCCACAGATACGCAGTATTTT. This gives the protein CASSYLGIGSTDTQYF.

The genes are TRBV28 and TRBJ2-7; possible D gene TRBD1, 5 bases. The V end was cut by 3 bases, the J end by 7 bases, with 10 bases between. Germline V CDR1 and CDR2: MDHEN, SYDVKM. This CDR3 has 12 amino acids. This CDR3 is CASSLGLGEQYF. CDR3 DNA sequence: TGTGCCAGCAGTTTGGGGCTAGGGGAGCAGTACTTC.

The genes are TRBV15 and TRBJ1-2; maybe TRBD1 (5 bases). There are 16 residues in the CDR3. The V gene's germline CDR1 is LNHNV and CDR2 YYDKDF (reference sequence). Trimming pared 0 bases from V and 5 bases from J, leaving 16 bases between. The chain's CDR3 is CATSRDVNRLGYGYTF. The CDR3, as DNA: TGTGCCACCAGCAGAGATGTGAACAGGCTAGGTTATGGCTACACCTTC. The full variable domain, rest sourced from reference TRBV15 and TRBJ1-2, is DAMVIQNPRYQVTQFGKPVTLSCSQTLNHNVMYWYQQKSSQAPKLLFHYYDKDFNNEADTPDNFQSRRPNTSFCFLDIRSPGLGDTAMYLCATSRDVNRLGYGYTFGSGTRLTVV.

This chain connects TRBV15 to TRBJ1-2; 8 bases map to TRBD1. The CDR3 extends over 14 amino acids. The germline V gene encodes CDR1 LNHNV and CDR2 YYDKDF (reference sequence). V was pared by 0 bases and J by 5 bases, with 2 bases of the junction left unmatched. The CDR3 DNA reads as TGTGCCACCAGCAGAGATGGACAGGGATATGGCTACACCTTC. Encoded protein: CATSRDGQGYGYTF.

V and J are TRBV10-3 and TRBJ2-5; D not certain. The length of the CDR3 is 14 residues. V gave up 11 bases and J gave up 5 bases, with 21 bases separating them. In germline, CDR1 is ENHRY, CDR2 SYGVKD. The CDR3 here is CAVSPAPGWETQYF. Here the CDR3 DNA reads TGTGCCGTCTCCCCCGCCCCGGGTTGGGAGACCCAGTACTTC.

The chain links TRBV25-1 to TRBJ1-1; perhaps TRBD1 as D (5 bases). Trimming removed 2 bases from V and 8 bases from J, with 15 bases in between. The germline V gene has CDR1 MGHDK and CDR2 SYGVNS. This CDR3 is built from 14 residues. CDR3 sequence (DNA): TGTGCCAGCAGTGAAGCGGGGCGAAGGGTCGAAGCTTTCTTT. This sequence encodes CASSEAGRRVEAFF.

This rearrangement joins TRBV7-9 to TRBJ1-5, with D maybe TRBD1 (6 bases). V lost 2 bases to trimming and J lost 2 bases, with 13 bases between them. CDR3 length: 16 residues. In germline, CDR1 is SEHNR, CDR2 FQNEAQ (reference sequence). The CDR3 coding sequence is TGTGCCAGCAGCTTAACTGGGGGCGAGGGCAATCAGCCCCAGCATTTT. As protein: CASSLTGGEGNQPQHF.

V and J are TRBV28 and TRBJ1-3, with a weak D call TRBD1 (6 bases). This CDR3 contains 18 residues. Trimming took off 3 bases at V and 3 bases at J, with 21 bases between the two ends. Germline loops: CDR1 MDHEN, CDR2 SYDVKM. CDR3 protein: CASSFILDSTNGGNTIYF. The CDR3, as DNA: TGTGCCAGCAGTTTCATATTGGACAGTACGAATGGTGGAAACACCATATATTTT.

The genes are TRBV6-1 and TRBJ1-2; TRBD1 agrees at 10 bases. The CDR3 extends over 18 amino acids. In germline, CDR1 is MNHNS, CDR2 SASEGT. Trimming removed 10 bases from V and 2 bases from J; junction bases left unmatched: 19. For the CDR3, the DNA is TGTGCCACCAACGAAGCCCCCGGGACAGGGGCTAGCAACTATGGCTACACCTTC. Encoded protein: CATNEAPGTGASNYGYTF.